A selection of T cell receptor beta chains follows, all from one sample in a study of T cells after posttransplantation cyclophosphamide. Clones were read by immunoSEQ multiplex PCR, and TCRdb kept only the in-frame ones, dropping some. The repertoire includes 7,500 to 10,000 clones, nearly 98% of them detected once, and about 0.25% sits in the top ten. The sample comprised naive CD4+ T cells sorted from PBMCs. Receptor source: an older woman in good health, CMV-negative, and a related stem cell transplant donor. Each CDR3 is given with its conserved first and last residue. Fields, in order: clone size, J gene, V gene, D gene, CDR3 DNA, CDR3 protein. A D gene is named only where the DNA matches it firmly. A row's size may be missing; if present it is once, few, many or a size class.

clone size: NA
J gene: TRBJ2-5
V gene: TRBV10-3
D gene: NA
CDR3 DNA: TGTGCCACCGGGGGTGCGGATTCGGGCCCAGAGACCCAGTACTTC
CDR3 protein: CATGGADSGPETQYF

clone size: NA
J gene: TRBJ1-5
V gene: TRBV28
D gene: NA
CDR3 DNA: TGTGCCAGCAGTTTGTTTAGGGGAAAAGGGAGCAATCAGCCCCAGCATTTT
CDR3 protein: CASSLFRGKGSNQPQHF

clone size: NA
J gene: TRBJ2-1
V gene: TRBV4-3
D gene: TRBD2
CDR3 DNA: TGCGCCAGCAGCCAAGATCCTGGCCTAGCGGGTGAGCAGTTCTTC
CDR3 protein: CASSQDPGLAGEQFF

clone size: NA
J gene: TRBJ1-6
V gene: TRBV5-1
D gene: NA
CDR3 DNA: TGCGCCAGCAGCTTGTCTCAGGTCAATTCACCCCTCCACTTT
CDR3 protein: CASSLSQVNSPLHF

clone size: NA
J gene: TRBJ2-1
V gene: TRBV7-3
D gene: TRBD2
CDR3 DNA: TGTGCCAGCAGCTTAGCGGGAGGGAATTACAATGAGCAGTTCTTC
CDR3 protein: CASSLAGGNYNEQFF

clone size: NA
J gene: TRBJ2-7
V gene: TRBV5-4
D gene: TRBD2
CDR3 DNA: TGTGCCAGCAGCTCCGGGAGCGGGAGATCAACCTACGAGCAGTACTTC
CDR3 protein: CASSSGSGRSTYEQYF

clone size: NA
J gene: TRBJ2-3
V gene: TRBV19
D gene: NA
CDR3 DNA: TGTGCCAGTAGTTCTCCGAGGGGCGGGGGCCTCACAGATACGCAGTATTTT
CDR3 protein: CASSSPRGGGLTDTQYF

clone size: NA
J gene: TRBJ1-2
V gene: TRBV28
D gene: NA
CDR3 DNA: TGTGCCAGCAGTTTATCCGGTAGGGACACGGGAAATGGCTACACCTTC
CDR3 protein: CASSLSGRDTGNGYTF

clone size: NA
J gene: TRBJ1-2
V gene: TRBV7-2
D gene: NA
CDR3 DNA: TGTGCCAGCAGCTTAGGGCACTATGGCTACACCTTC
CDR3 protein: CASSLGHYGYTF

clone size: NA
J gene: TRBJ1-5
V gene: TRBV5-1
D gene: NA
CDR3 DNA: TGCGCCAGCAGCTGGGGCCGGGGGAACCCTAATCAGCCCCAGCATTTT
CDR3 protein: CASSWGRGNPNQPQHF

clone size: NA
J gene: TRBJ2-2
V gene: TRBV10-3
D gene: NA
CDR3 DNA: TGTGCCATCAGTGAGTCGGTAGCTTCCGGGGAGCTGTTTTTT
CDR3 protein: CAISESVASGELFF

clone size: NA
J gene: TRBJ2-5
V gene: TRBV5-1
D gene: NA
CDR3 DNA: TGCGCCAGCAGCTTGGAGACACAAGAGACCCAGTACTTC
CDR3 protein: CASSLETQETQYF

clone size: NA
J gene: TRBJ2-3
V gene: TRBV29-1
D gene: NA
CDR3 DNA: TGCAGCGTTGAAGATAGAGGGACAGATACGCAGTATTTT
CDR3 protein: CSVEDRGTDTQYF

clone size: NA
J gene: TRBJ2-5
V gene: TRBV5-1
D gene: NA
CDR3 DNA: TGCGCCAGCAGCTTGGTCGCTAGTAACGGGCAAGAGACCCAGTACTTC
CDR3 protein: CASSLVASNGQETQYF

clone size: NA
J gene: TRBJ2-5
V gene: TRBV5-1
D gene: NA
CDR3 DNA: TGCGCCAGCAGCTTGGTAAAGGGGTTTGGCCAAGAGACCCAGTACTTC
CDR3 protein: CASSLVKGFGQETQYF

clone size: NA
J gene: TRBJ2-2
V gene: TRBV6-5
D gene: NA
CDR3 DNA: TGTGCCAGCAAACCACAGAGGCAGGGTGCCGGGGAGCTGTTTTTT
CDR3 protein: CASKPQRQGAGELFF

clone size: NA
J gene: TRBJ2-2
V gene: TRBV6-5
D gene: TRBD1
CDR3 DNA: TGTGCCAGCAGTTCTCAGGGGGCGTCAAGGGCCGGGGAGCTGTTTTTT
CDR3 protein: CASSSQGASRAGELFF

clone size: once
J gene: TRBJ2-7
V gene: TRBV5-4
D gene: NA
CDR3 DNA: TGTGCCAGCAGCCCCGTAGCAGGTAGTGGTGGGAGCTACGAGCAGTACTTC
CDR3 protein: CASSPVAGSGGSYEQYF

clone size: NA
J gene: TRBJ2-1
V gene: TRBV5-8
D gene: NA
CDR3 DNA: TGTGCCAGCAGCGAACAGGTCATGCGGCGCAATGAGCAGTTCTTC
CDR3 protein: CASSEQVMRRNEQFF

clone size: NA
J gene: TRBJ1-1
V gene: TRBV19
D gene: NA
CDR3 DNA: TGTGCCAGTAGTACGAGTCGGGGTTGGGGGGGGTCAACTGAAGCTTTCTTT
CDR3 protein: CASSTSRGWGGSTEAFF

clone size: NA
J gene: TRBJ1-3
V gene: TRBV6-6
D gene: NA
CDR3 DNA: TGTGCCAGCAGACCCCCCTGGGAGAAAGGAAACACCATATATTTT
CDR3 protein: CASRPPWEKGNTIYF

clone size: NA
J gene: TRBJ1-3
V gene: TRBV9
D gene: NA
CDR3 DNA: TGTGCCAGCAGCGTAGAGTCCGAGACAGGCTCTGGAAACACCATATATTTT
CDR3 protein: CASSVESETGSGNTIYF

clone size: NA
J gene: TRBJ1-2
V gene: TRBV10-3
D gene: NA
CDR3 DNA: TGTGCCATCTCGGACGGGACAAACTATGGCTACACCTTC
CDR3 protein: CAISDGTNYGYTF

clone size: NA
J gene: TRBJ2-5
V gene: TRBV5-4
D gene: NA
CDR3 DNA: TGTGCCAGCAGCTTGGTGGGGGCTTTGACCCAGTACTTC
CDR3 protein: CASSLVGALTQYF

clone size: NA
J gene: TRBJ2-5
V gene: TRBV12-5
D gene: NA
CDR3 DNA: TGTGCTAGGACACCATGGGCGGGGCTGGGGGAGACCCAGTACTTC
CDR3 protein: CARTPWAGLGETQYF

clone size: NA
J gene: TRBJ2-1
V gene: TRBV4-1
D gene: NA
CDR3 DNA: TGCGCCAGCAGCCAACAAGTCGGGGGATTGAATGAGCAGTTCTTC
CDR3 protein: CASSQQVGGLNEQFF

clone size: once
J gene: TRBJ1-1
V gene: TRBV11-2
D gene: TRBD1
CDR3 DNA: TGTGCCAGCAGCTTAGTAGGGACAGGGCTGAACACTGAAGCTTTCTTC
CDR3 protein: CASSLVGTGLNTEAFF

clone size: NA
J gene: TRBJ1-1
V gene: TRBV10-3
D gene: TRBD1
CDR3 DNA: TGTGCCATCAGTGAACAGGGGAAGAACACTGAAGCTTTCTTT
CDR3 protein: CAISEQGKNTEAFF

clone size: NA
J gene: TRBJ2-1
V gene: TRBV21-1
D gene: NA
CDR3 DNA: TGTGCCAGCAGCCCCTCGGTAGCTACACCTTCCGACAATGAGCAGTTCTTC
CDR3 protein: CASSPSVATPSDNEQFF

clone size: once
J gene: TRBJ2-5
V gene: TRBV5-1
D gene: TRBD2
CDR3 DNA: TGCGCCAGCAGCCCTGGACTAGAAGAGACCCAGTACTTC
CDR3 protein: CASSPGLEETQYF

clone size: NA
J gene: TRBJ2-1
V gene: TRBV2
D gene: TRBD2
CDR3 DNA: TGTGCCAGCAGGGGTAGCGGGAGCGTCTATGAGCAGTTCTTC
CDR3 protein: CASRGSGSVYEQFF

clone size: NA
J gene: TRBJ2-2
V gene: TRBV9
D gene: NA
CDR3 DNA: TGTGCCAGCAGCGTCTCAGTCCCTGGAGGGGCGAACACCGGGGAGCTGTTTTTT
CDR3 protein: CASSVSVPGGANTGELFF

clone size: NA
J gene: TRBJ1-4
V gene: TRBV5-4
D gene: TRBD1
CDR3 DNA: TGTGCCAGCAGCCCCGACAGGGGGCGAACTGAAAAACTGTTTTTT
CDR3 protein: CASSPDRGRTEKLFF

clone size: NA
J gene: TRBJ2-1
V gene: TRBV7-3
D gene: TRBD1
CDR3 DNA: TGTGCCAGCAGCTCACCCTCGGGGACAGGGGGGGCTGCTGAGCAGTTCTTC
CDR3 protein: CASSSPSGTGGAAEQFF

clone size: NA
J gene: TRBJ2-2
V gene: TRBV19
D gene: TRBD2
CDR3 DNA: TGTGCCAGTAGTAGGGGGACTAGCGGGAGCTCCGGGGAGCTGTTTTTT
CDR3 protein: CASSRGTSGSSGELFF

clone size: NA
J gene: TRBJ2-1
V gene: TRBV9
D gene: NA
CDR3 DNA: TGTGCCAGCAGCGTACTACAGGGGAGGTACAATGAGCAGTTCTTC
CDR3 protein: CASSVLQGRYNEQFF

clone size: NA
J gene: TRBJ2-3
V gene: TRBV7-2
D gene: TRBD1
CDR3 DNA: TGTGCCAGCAGCCCGGGACAGCGGTCCACAGATACGCAGTATTTT
CDR3 protein: CASSPGQRSTDTQYF

clone size: once
J gene: TRBJ2-5
V gene: TRBV29-1
D gene: NA
CDR3 DNA: TGCAGCGTTGAAGCCCCTAGGTTAGGGACCCAGTACTTC
CDR3 protein: CSVEAPRLGTQYF

clone size: NA
J gene: TRBJ2-3
V gene: TRBV4-1
D gene: NA
CDR3 DNA: TGCGCCAGCAGCCAAGTTGTTAGCGCGGTAGATACGCAGTATTTT
CDR3 protein: CASSQVVSAVDTQYF

clone size: NA
J gene: TRBJ2-5
V gene: TRBV10-3
D gene: NA
CDR3 DNA: TGTGCCATCAGTGGCCGTCCAGGGGAAGGAGAGACCCAGTACTTC
CDR3 protein: CAISGRPGEGETQYF